The rows below give T cell receptor beta chains drawn from one sample of a study of CD8 T cells in Susac syndrome. Via MiXCR, TCRdb re-called the immunoSEQ multiplex PCR reads, giving one row per CDR3 protein. Of roughly 170,000 distinct CDR3 sequences listed, roughly 92% are singletons. Sequenced input: CD4+ T cells from PBMCs. Receptor source: a human donor with multiple sclerosis. The CDR3 runs from the conserved cysteine through the conserved F or W. The order of the fields is V gene, D gene, J gene, CDR3 protein. The D gene is left open where the match is weak.

V: TRBV10-3
D: NA
J: TRBJ1-2
CDR3: CAISRTGSGYTF

V: TRBV7-3
D: NA
J: TRBJ2-2
CDR3: CASSPGTITGELFF

V: TRBV2
D: NA
J: TRBJ2-5
CDR3: CASQTEETQYF

V: TRBV7-2
D: NA
J: TRBJ2-3
CDR3: CASSPTGRDTQYF

V: TRBV2
D: NA
J: TRBJ2-1
CDR3: CASSELPYNEQFF

V: TRBV5-6
D: NA
J: TRBJ2-1
CDR3: CASIGTHRSYNEQFF

V: TRBV5-4
D: NA
J: TRBJ1-2
CDR3: CASSRDLGNYGYTF

V: TRBV2
D: TRBD2
J: TRBJ2-2
CDR3: CASRPRPGGTGELFF

V: TRBV4-3
D: NA
J: TRBJ2-3
CDR3: CASSQAGVDTQYF

V: TRBV28
D: NA
J: TRBJ1-5
CDR3: CASSLGGNSNQPQHF

V: TRBV5-1
D: NA
J: TRBJ2-2
CDR3: CASSLQPTSLEAGELFF

V: TRBV6-5
D: NA
J: TRBJ2-7
CDR3: CARDRSSYEQYF

V: TRBV6-5
D: NA
J: TRBJ1-2
CDR3: CASSYDLHGYGYTF

V: TRBV18
D: NA
J: TRBJ2-3
CDR3: CASSPTTDTQYF

V: TRBV13
D: TRBD2
J: TRBJ2-3
CDR3: CASSLGHPSGSTGTDTQYF

V: TRBV2
D: NA
J: TRBJ2-1
CDR3: CASSERQGDIDNEQFF

V: TRBV6-5
D: TRBD1
J: TRBJ2-7
CDR3: CASSRSGQGYEQYF

V: TRBV3-1
D: TRBD2
J: TRBJ2-1
CDR3: CASTQERDYKQQFF

V: TRBV29-1
D: NA
J: TRBJ1-2
CDR3: CSVGTPYGYTF

V: TRBV10-3
D: NA
J: TRBJ2-2
CDR3: CAISESMAANTGELFF

V: TRBV20-1
D: NA
J: TRBJ1-6
CDR3: CSARALAGSRYNSPLHF

V: TRBV4-3
D: NA
J: TRBJ2-2
CDR3: CASSHGVGRETTGELFF

V: TRBV7-9
D: TRBD1
J: TRBJ1-4
CDR3: CASRLTGVGEKLFF

V: TRBV7-3
D: NA
J: TRBJ2-3
CDR3: CASSSLQGTTGGTQYF

V: TRBV9
D: TRBD2
J: TRBJ2-5
CDR3: CASSARAGVGETQYF

V: TRBV15
D: NA
J: TRBJ2-7
CDR3: CATSRDKGQVYEQYF

V: TRBV5-1
D: TRBD2
J: TRBJ2-2
CDR3: CASRLQASGNTGELFF

V: TRBV20-1
D: NA
J: TRBJ2-5
CDR3: CSARGRGAWGKMKETQYF

V: TRBV29-1
D: NA
J: TRBJ2-1
CDR3: CSVEANAAGEQFF

V: TRBV7-3
D: TRBD2
J: TRBJ2-5
CDR3: CASSLRGLQETQYF

V: TRBV19
D: TRBD1
J: TRBJ2-5
CDR3: CASSALHRGSGTQYF

V: TRBV10-2
D: NA
J: TRBJ1-1
CDR3: CASSESGHHTEAFF

V: TRBV27
D: TRBD2
J: TRBJ2-3
CDR3: CATKGLAGYTDTQYF

V: TRBV19
D: TRBD2
J: TRBJ2-5
CDR3: CASKKGLVEETQYF